These 11 T cell receptor beta chains share one sample of origin, sequenced in a study of graft-versus-host responses after intestinal transplantation. TCRdb's table, derived via immunoSEQ multiplex PCR, lists solely in-frame clones and lacks some. The sample has some 90,000 clones, 90% seen once; the top ten hold over 0.1%. Which antigens these TCRs recognize remains unknown. This specimen consisted of unstimulated CD4+ T cells sorted from spleen or lymph node cells, obtained before intestinal transplant. These receptors came from a human donor who received an intestinal transplant.

The chain employs TRBV29-1 and TRBJ2-1, with 7 bases aligning to TRBD1. Germline loops: CDR1 SQVTM, CDR2 ANQGSEA. This CDR3 is built from 12 residues. V shed 7 bases, J shed 7 bases, and the junction held 7 bases outside the gene matches. The CDR3: CSGDRVGNEQFF. CDR3 in DNA: TGCAGCGGCGACAGGGTTGGGAATGAGCAGTTCTTC.

The chain uses TRBV10-1 and TRBJ1-6, with a possible D match to TRBD1 (6 bases). This CDR3 contains 15 residues. The V end lost 7 bases, the J end lost 1 base, and 11 bases lay between the germline ends. Germline-derived CDR1 and CDR2 are WNHNN and SYGVQD (reference sequence). The CDR3, as DNA: TGCGCCAGCACCGGGGGGCTTTCCTATAATTCACCCCTCCACTTT. Protein: CASTGGLSYNSPLHF.

This chain connects TRBV9 to TRBJ2-3, with 9 bases aligning to TRBD1. V trimming: 0 bases; J trimming: 6 bases; junction bases outside the gene matches: 8. Germline CDR1 and CDR2: SGDLS and YYNGEE. The CDR3 is 16 amino acids. The CDR3 spells CASSVGSGTGPDTQYF. The CDR3 DNA reads as TGTGCCAGCAGCGTAGGGTCCGGGACAGGGCCCGATACGCAGTATTTT.

This rearrangement joins TRBV29-1 to TRBJ2-3; 9 bases map to TRBD1. The length of the CDR3 is 14 residues. Germline trimming cut 3 bases from V and 6 bases from J; bases unmatched to any gene: 7. Germline CDR1 and CDR2: SQVTM and ANQGSEA. The CDR3 sequence: CSVDLGQGRDTQYF. The CDR3, as DNA: TGCAGCGTTGATTTGGGACAGGGTAGGGATACGCAGTATTTT.

This chain connects TRBV13 to TRBJ1-5, with D perhaps matching TRBD1 (5 bases). V was clipped by 5 bases and J by 2 bases, with 7 bases between them. The germline V gene has CDR1 PRHDT and CDR2 FYEKMQ (reference sequence). This CDR3 contains 13 residues. CDR3 nucleotides: TGTGCCAGCAGCCTACAGGGCAATCAGCCCCAGCATTTT. The encoded protein is CASSLQGNQPQHF.

The V gene is TRBV6-1, the J gene TRBJ2-3, with a weak D call TRBD1 (6 bases). V lost 3 bases to trimming and J lost 6 bases, with 16 bases between them. Looked up from germline, CDR1 is MNHNS and CDR2 is SASEGT. The CDR3 contains 15 residues. The CDR3 loop reads CASSEDRTIADTQYF. The CDR3 bases are TGTGCCAGCAGTGAGGACAGAACGATAGCGGATACGCAGTATTTT.

Of note for this clone: One end of the junction fails to match germline, which may point to a read error. The chain joins TRBV7-3 to TRBJ1-4; TRBD1 aligns across 7 bases. This CDR3 region has 16 residues. Germline assignment: CDR1 SGHTA and CDR2 FQGTGA. The chain's CDR3 is CASGLGFDREEEKLFF. In DNA form, the CDR3 reads TGTGCCAGCGGCTTAGGGTTCGACAGGGAGGAAGAAAAACTGTTTTTT.

The genes are TRBV6-6 and TRBJ1-1, with D possibly being TRBD1 (6 bases). This CDR3 is built from 13 residues. Germline V CDR1 and CDR2: MNHNY, SVGAGI (reference sequence). Trimming took off 5 bases at V and 8 bases at J, with 15 bases between the two ends. CDR3 in amino acids: CASSTGQIPEAFF. CDR3 sequence (DNA): TGTGCCAGCAGTACCGGACAGATACCAGAAGCTTTCTTT.

This clone was counted between two and nine times. V and J are TRBV29-1 and TRBJ1-1; D gene uncertain. This CDR3 has 14 amino acids. Trimming cost V 5 bases and J 5 bases, with 18 bases left between them. The germline V gene has CDR1 SQVTM and CDR2 ANQGSEA. CDR3 nucleotides: TGCAGCGTTTCCTCAACTCCCGGCGGTACTGAAGCTTTCTTT. Amino acids: CSVSSTPGGTEAFF.

The table lists this clone with a count of one. The chain employs TRBV14 and TRBJ2-5, with TRBD1 identical over 7 bases. The CDR3 has 15 amino acids. Germline CDR1 reads SGHDN; CDR2 reads FVKESK. The ends lost 1 base at V and 2 bases at J; junction bases unmatched: 4. CDR3 amino acids: CASSQATRGQETQYF. In DNA form, the CDR3 reads TGTGCCAGCAGCCAAGCGACCAGGGGGCAAGAGACCCAGTACTTC. Filled out from reference TRBV14 and TRBJ2-5, the complete variable domain reads EAGVTQFPSHSVIEKGQTVTLRCDPISGHDNLYWYRRVMGKEIKFLLHFVKESKQDESGMPNNRFLAERTGGTYSTLKVQPAELEDSGVYFCASSQATRGQETQYFGPGTRLLVL.

This sequence joins TRBV19 and TRBJ1-6; TRBD1 aligns across 10 bases. The junction had 7 bases not matched to a gene; V was cut back by 4 bases and J by 10 bases. This CDR3 is built from 15 residues. From germline, CDR1 is LNHDA and CDR2 SQIVND (reference sequence). CDR3 residues: CASSTRDRGGSPLHF. In nucleotides, the CDR3 is TGTGCCAGTAGTACCCGGGACAGGGGAGGCTCACCCCTCCACTTT. Using reference TRBV19 and TRBJ1-6 for the parts outside the CDR3, the full variable domain is DGGITQSPKYLFRKEGQNVTLSCEQNLNHDAMYWYRQDPGQGLRLIYYSQIVNDFQKGDIAEGYSVSREKKESFPLTVTSAQKNPTAFYLCASSTRDRGGSPLHFGNGTRLTVT.